The 19 T cell receptor beta chains given below trace back to one sample, sequenced in a study of blood T cell repertoires in COVID-19. Repertoires were generated with immunoSEQ multiplex PCR, while TCRdb's copy carries only in-frame clones and drops some. The sample yields just over 95,000 clones, just under 90% seen once. Sequencing input: peripheral blood. Receptors originate from a human donor in a cohort sampled during active COVID-19.

In its sample, this clone was seen once. This chain connects TRBV7-3 to TRBJ2-1, with TRBD2 matching 9 bases. Germline CDR1 and CDR2: SGHTA and FQGTGA. J lost 7 bases, V lost 5 bases, and 12 bases had no gene match. This CDR3 is built from 16 residues. CDR3 amino acids: CASSLVAGVPGNEQFF. As DNA, the CDR3 is TGTGCCAGCAGCCTGGTAGCGGGAGTCCCGGGTAATGAGCAGTTCTTC.

The sample holds a few counts of this clone. The chain couples TRBV11-2 to TRBJ2-1; tentatively, D is TRBD1 (6 bases). The germline gives CDR1 SGHAT, CDR2 FQNNGV. This CDR3 is 15 amino acids long. Trimming took 0 bases from V and 4 from J, leaving 10 bases between them. In DNA form, the CDR3 reads TGTGCCAGCAGCTTAGACAGGGGAGAATACAATGAGCAGTTCTTC. It yields the protein CASSLDRGEYNEQFF. Full variable domain (missing parts from reference TRBV11-2 and TRBJ2-1): EAGVAQSPRYKIIEKRQSVAFWCNPISGHATLYWYQQILGQGPKLLIQFQNNGVVDDSQLPKDRFSAERLKGVDSTLKIQPAKLEDSAVYLCASSLDRGEYNEQFFGPGTRLTVL.

A single count supports this clone. The chain recombines TRBV28 with TRBJ2-2; the D gene is possibly TRBD1 (5 bases). This CDR3 is 13 amino acids long. Germline loops: CDR1 MDHEN, CDR2 SYDVKM. V lost 7 bases and J 4 bases, leaving 10 bases between the germline ends. The CDR3 bases are TGTGCCAGCATCCAGGGAAGCACCGGGGAGCTGTTTTTT. Translation: CASIQGSTGELFF.

This chain connects TRBV11-2 to TRBJ1-1; TRBD1 aligns across 8 bases. Germline-derived CDR1 and CDR2 are SGHAT and FQNNGV. The CDR3 spans 18 residues. With 0 bases clipped from V and 2 bases from J, the junction kept 11 bases outside the gene matches. In DNA, the CDR3 is TGTGCCAGCAGCTTAGATCCTTCCGTCGGGACAGGAAACACTGAAGCTTTCTTT. It encodes CASSLDPSVGTGNTEAFF.

This chain links TRBV4-2 with TRBJ1-2; D uncertain. Trimming shortened V by 0 bases and J by 0 bases, and 5 bases separated the two germline ends. Germline assignment: CDR1 LGHNA and CDR2 YNFKEQ. The CDR3 runs 14 residues. CDR3 in amino acids: CASSQDITNYGYTF. The CDR3 DNA sequence: TGTGCCAGCAGCCAAGATATAACTAACTATGGCTACACCTTC.

This chain connects TRBV4-1 to TRBJ1-2, with 8 bases aligning to TRBD1. The germline CDR1 and CDR2 sequences are MGHRA and YSYEKL. The CDR3 runs to 15 residues. The ends lost 0 bases at V and 7 bases at J; junction bases unmatched: 7. This CDR3 is CASSQDRGLSSGYTF. The CDR3 DNA is TGCGCCAGCAGCCAAGACAGGGGGCTCTCATCTGGCTACACCTTC.

This clone was recorded only once. The rearrangement joins TRBV27 to TRBJ1-1; 10 nucleotides line up with TRBD1. V lost 5 bases, J lost 3 bases, and 6 bases stayed unmatched. Germline V gives CDR1 MNHEY, CDR2 SMNVEV (reference sequence). The CDR3 sequence is 15 residues long. Here the CDR3 DNA reads TGTGCCAGCAGTCTACTAGGGACAGGGGACACTGAAGCTTTCTTT. Its translation: CASSLLGTGDTEAFF.

This chain joins TRBV4-2 and TRBJ2-3; 7 positions match TRBD2. CDR1 LGHNA and CDR2 YNFKEQ come from the germline V gene. The CDR3 spans 19 residues. V lost 0 bases and J lost 0; bases outside the gene matches: 12. The CDR3 sequence: CASSQDSTGGLSSTDTQYF. For the CDR3, the DNA is TGTGCCAGCAGCCAAGATAGTACGGGGGGACTCTCTAGCACAGATACGCAGTATTTT.

A single count supports this clone. V gene TRBV30 combines with J gene TRBJ1-2; a weak D match, TRBD1 (5 bases). The germline V and J ends were trimmed by 3 bases and 7 bases, with 9 bases remaining between them. This CDR3 spans 11 amino acids. Germline V gene data show CDR1 as GTSNPN and CDR2 as SVGIG (reference sequence). Written as DNA, the CDR3 is TGTGCCTGGAGCTGGCAGGGTGGCTACACCTTC. Protein: CAWSWQGGYTF.

This rearrangement joins TRBV6-6 to TRBJ1-6; 8 bases fit TRBD1. The trim removed 5 bases at V and 9 bases at J, leaving 6 bases unmatched. The CDR3 is 14 amino acids. Germline CDR1 is MNHNY and CDR2 is SVGAGI (reference sequence). CDR3 loop: CASSRQGAGSPLHF. CDR3 DNA: TGTGCCAGCAGTCGCCAGGGGGCCGGTTCACCCCTCCACTTT.

The chain is built from TRBV6-5 and TRBJ1-5, with 7 bases fitting TRBD1. The germline V gene has CDR1 MNHEY and CDR2 SVGAGI. The J segment lost 5 bases and the V segment lost 5 bases, leaving 6 bases of the junction unmatched. This CDR3 region has 14 residues. DNA of the CDR3: TGTGCCAGCAGTCTTCGACAGGGACATCAGCCCCAGCATTTT. It yields the protein CASSLRQGHQPQHF.

The chain recombines TRBV28 with TRBJ2-7; 7 bases are shared with TRBD1. The trim removed 7 bases at V and 3 bases at J, leaving 12 bases unmatched. Germline V gene sequence: CDR1 MDHEN, CDR2 SYDVKM. The CDR3 covers 15 residues. The DNA of the CDR3 is TGTGCCAGCAAAATTCTCGGGACAGTCAACTACGAGCAGTACTTC. Translation gives CASKILGTVNYEQYF.

The chain is built from TRBV5-1 and TRBJ1-1, with TRBD1 as a possible D gene (6 bases). The CDR3 totals 15 residues. Trimming removed 0 bases from V and 6 bases from J, with 15 bases in between. Germline values: CDR1 SGHRS, CDR2 YFSETQ. CDR3 sequence: CASSLATGRGAEAFF. Written as DNA, the CDR3 is TGCGCCAGCAGCTTGGCGACAGGCCGGGGGGCTGAAGCTTTCTTT.

This clone was detected once. The CDR3: CASSLIWPGAGSVVTQYF. The CDR3 DNA reads as TGTGCCAGCAGCTTAATTTGGCCTGGAGCGGGGTCTGTCGTGACCCAGTACTTC. J is TRBJ2-5 and V is TRBV11-2; 7 positions agree with TRBD2. CDR3 size: 18 residues. V lost 2 bases, J lost 7 bases, and 19 bases stayed unmatched. Looked up from germline, CDR1 is SGHAT and CDR2 is FQNNGV.

J is TRBJ1-1 and V is TRBV10-3; D gene unclear. Between the trimmed V and J ends, which lost 6 bases and 2 bases, there was a span of 7 bases. CDR1 and CDR2 (germline): ENHRY, SYGVKD. The CDR3 runs 12 residues. The CDR3 reads CAIRATNTEAFF. The CDR3 DNA follows: TGTGCCATCAGGGCGACAAACACTGAAGCTTTCTTT.

This clone has just a few counts. This chain uses TRBV2 with TRBJ1-2; possibly TRBD1 for D (6 bases). V lost 5 bases, J lost 7 bases, and 20 bases lay in between. Germline-derived CDR1 and CDR2 are SNHLY and FYNNEI. This CDR3 contains 15 residues. Here the CDR3 DNA reads TGTGCCAGCAGTCTAAGAGCGGGGGCAGAGTTTGGCTACACCTTC. It specifies CASSLRAGAEFGYTF.

DNA for the CDR3: TGTGCCAGCAGCCCACGGAGCCCGACTAGCGGGAGACTACATGAGCAGTTCTTC. Amino acids: CASSPRSPTSGRLHEQFF. The genes are TRBV7-2 and TRBJ2-1; 12 bases line up with TRBD2. Germline CDR1 is SGHTA and CDR2 is FQGNSA. The V segment lost 5 bases and the J segment 8 bases; nucleotides outside the gene matches: 16. CDR3 length: 18 amino acids.

The chain uses TRBV5-4 and TRBJ2-7, with 11 nucleotides matching TRBD2. With 4 bases clipped from V and 3 bases from J, the junction kept 6 bases outside the gene matches. The CDR3 is 15 amino acids. Germline lookup yields CDR1 SGHNT and CDR2 YYREEE (reference sequence). The CDR3 spells CASSPTGTSGYEQYF. The CDR3 nucleotides are TGTGCCAGCAGCCCGACCGGGACTAGCGGCTACGAGCAGTACTTC.

The chain employs TRBV5-1 and TRBJ2-3; D remains unclear. The CDR3 totals 12 residues. Looked up from germline, CDR1 is SGHRS and CDR2 is YFSETQ. Trimming took 4 bases from V and 3 from J, leaving 6 bases between them. CDR3 amino acids: CASSEYTDTQYF. As DNA, the CDR3 is TGCGCCAGCAGCGAGTATACAGATACGCAGTATTTT.